Following are 13 T cell receptor beta chains from one sample sequenced in a study of radiotherapy plus CTLA-4 blockade in lung cancer. The table came from immunoSEQ multiplex PCR; TCRdb's copy has only in-frame clones and leaves some out. The sample has about 73,000 clones, around nine tenths seen once. The starting material was peripheral blood, obtained from a patient treated with radiotherapy plus ipilimumab. All receptors derive from a human donor with non-small cell lung cancer that progressed on radiotherapy plus ipilimumab.

A single count supports this clone. J is TRBJ2-7 and V is TRBV27, with a tentative D call TRBD1 (7 bases). Looked up from germline, CDR1 is MNHEY and CDR2 is SMNVEV (reference sequence). This CDR3 has 15 amino acids. V lost 9 bases to trimming and J lost 1 base, with 19 bases between them. The CDR3: CASRVGGTASYEQYV. The CDR3 DNA reads as TGTGCCAGTCGTGTTGGGGGGACAGCGTCCTACGAGCAGTACGTC.

This clone was detected only once. This chain's CDR3 is CASTTGLAGNIQYF. The CDR3 nucleotides read TGTGCCAGCACAACGGGACTAGCCGGAAACATTCAGTACTTC. The chain links TRBV27 to TRBJ2-4; 9 bases agree with TRBD2. Trimming removed 7 bases from V and 6 bases from J; junction bases left unmatched: 7. This CDR3 is built from 14 residues. Germline CDR1 reads MNHEY; CDR2 reads SMNVEV (reference sequence).

V usage is TRBV5-4 and J usage is TRBJ2-2, with TRBD2 matching over 7 bases. The germline CDR1 and CDR2 sequences are SGHNT and YYREEE (reference sequence). V lost 0 bases, J lost 6 bases, and 2 bases stayed unmatched. The CDR3 is made up of 14 amino acids. The CDR3 loop reads CASSLGLAPGELFF. CDR3 DNA sequence: TGTGCCAGCAGCTTGGGACTAGCCCCCGGGGAGCTGTTTTTT.

The rearrangement links TRBV6-1 to TRBJ2-7, with D possibly TRBD2 on 6 matching bases. V was clipped by 7 bases and J by 2 bases, with 12 bases between them. The CDR3 spans 13 residues. From germline, CDR1 is MNHNS and CDR2 SASEGT. The chain's CDR3 is CASIQEGPYEQYV. In DNA, the CDR3 is TGTGCCAGCATCCAGGAGGGCCCCTACGAGCAGTACGTC.

Concerning this clone itself: The sample carries other DNA sequences with the same CDR3. The genes are TRBV30 and TRBJ2-1; the D gene is possibly TRBD2 (7 bases). Trimming left V 4 bases short and J 5 bases short, with 21 bases between. Germline CDR1 reads GTSNPN; CDR2 reads SVGIG (reference sequence). The CDR3 is 16 residues long. CDR3 sequence (DNA): TGTGCCTGGAATTTCGGGGGGCGGGCAGCTAACAATGAGCAGTTCTTC. It specifies CAWNFGGRAANNEQFF.

The rearrangement uses TRBV7-9 and TRBJ1-2; 8 nucleotides match TRBD1. The CDR3 is 16 residues long. Germline CDR1 and CDR2: SEHNR and FQNEAQ (reference sequence). The trim removed 0 bases at V and 4 bases at J, leaving 7 bases unmatched. The CDR3, as DNA: TGTGCCAGCAGCTTAGCATTTGGACAGGGTAGCTATGGCTACACCTTC. Translating gives CASSLAFGQGSYGYTF. Full variable domain (rest looked up from reference TRBV7-9 and TRBJ1-2): DTGVSQNPRHKITKRGQNVTFRCDPISEHNRLYWYRQTLGQGPEFLTYFQNEAQLEKSRLLSDRFSAERPKGSFSTLEIQRTEQGDSAMYLCASSLAFGQGSYGYTFGSGTRLTVV.

This clone occurred a few times. This chain joins TRBV6-6 and TRBJ1-4; weak D call: TRBD1 (5 bases). Trimming removed 5 bases from V and 8 bases from J, with 6 bases in between. The V gene's germline CDR1 is MNHNY and CDR2 SVGAGI (reference sequence). CDR3 length: 11 residues. As DNA, the CDR3 is TGTGCCAGCAGTAGACAGGAAAAACTGTTTTTT. This translates into CASSRQEKLFF.

The chain links TRBV6-1 to TRBJ1-1; unclear D gene. Germline CDR1 is MNHNS and CDR2 is SASEGT. V was trimmed by 6 bases and J by 1 base, leaving 15 bases between them. The CDR3 has 15 residues. The CDR3 loop is CASRRGDGENTEAFF. The CDR3 nucleotides read TGTGCCAGCAGGAGAGGAGACGGGGAGAACACTGAAGCTTTCTTT.

In DNA, the CDR3 is TGTGCCAGCAGTGAATCTAGCGGGCCAAAGCACTCCTACAATGAGCAGTTCTTC. Translation gives CASSESSGPKHSYNEQFF. The chain carries TRBV6-1 and TRBJ2-1; 8 positions match TRBD2. The CDR3 length is 18 residues. Germline lookup yields CDR1 MNHNS and CDR2 SASEGT. After removal of 2 bases from V and 0 bases from J, the junction contained 9 bases not matched to a gene.

The CDR3 sequence is CASSSRVIDYNEQFF. The CDR3 nucleotides read TGTGCCAGTAGTAGCAGGGTGATTGACTACAATGAGCAGTTCTTC. This chain connects TRBV19 to TRBJ2-1; D possibly corresponds to TRBD1 (5 bases). Between the trimmed V and J ends, which lost 4 bases and 3 bases, there was a span of 13 bases. CDR3 length: 15 amino acids. CDR1 and CDR2 from the germline V gene are LNHDA and SQIVND (reference sequence).

The V gene is TRBV5-1, the J gene TRBJ2-3; D perhaps matches TRBD2 (6 bases). Looked up from germline, CDR1 is SGHRS and CDR2 is YFSETQ. The CDR3 totals 16 residues. Trimming took 4 bases from V and 2 from J, leaving 17 bases between them. The CDR3 sequence: CASSNPPGLITDTQYF. For the CDR3, the DNA is TGCGCCAGCAGCAACCCACCGGGACTTATCACAGATACGCAGTATTTT.

The chain couples TRBV7-6 to TRBJ1-2; 9 nucleotides line up with TRBD1. The CDR3 length is 15 residues. V lost 4 bases, J lost 7 bases, and 10 bases stayed unmatched. Germline V gives CDR1 SGHVS, CDR2 FNYEAQ. Here the CDR3 DNA reads TGTGCCAGCAGCTCGCGGGACAGGGAAGGAAGTGGCTACACCTTC. Amino acid sequence: CASSSRDREGSGYTF.

This clone is a singleton in its sample. The chain joins TRBV19 to TRBJ1-5; possible D gene TRBD1, 6 bases. Trimming took 6 bases from V and 2 from J, leaving 11 bases between them. In germline, CDR1 is LNHDA, CDR2 SQIVND (reference sequence). The CDR3 has 14 amino acids. The CDR3 reads CASRQGSGNQPQHF. The CDR3 DNA reads as TGTGCCAGTAGACAGGGCAGCGGCAATCAGCCCCAGCATTTT.